A selection of T cell receptor beta chains follows, all from one sample in a study of blood T cells in healthy people across ages. Each CDR3 protein gets one entry after TCRdb re-called the 5' RACE reads with MiXCR. The data contain about 930,000 distinct CDR3 sequences, roughly 29% of them singletons. These data are also associated with another study on T cells of mothers and their children.

The sample comprised blood. All receptors come from a middle-aged woman in good health. The CDR3 runs from the conserved cysteine through the conserved F or W. The order of the fields is V gene, clone size, J gene, D gene, CDR3 protein, CDR3 DNA. The D gene is left open where the match is weak. Size is omitted from some rows. Given values are once, few, many or a class for expanded clones.

v_gene: TRBV18; abundance: .; j_gene: TRBJ1-1; d_gene: .; CDR3aa: CASSPPGGAATEAFF; CDR3nt: TGTGCCAGCTCACCCCCTGGCGGGGCGGCCACTGAAGCTTTCTTT
v_gene: TRBV20-1; abundance: .; j_gene: TRBJ1-2; d_gene: TRBD1; CDR3aa: CSARPGQGSAGGYTF; CDR3nt: TGCAGTGCTAGACCGGGACAGGGCTCGGCGGGAGGCTACACCTTC
v_gene: TRBV20-1; abundance: few; j_gene: TRBJ2-1; d_gene: .; CDR3aa: CSARDPGPSSYNEQFF; CDR3nt: TGCAGTGCTAGAGATCCAGGACCAAGCTCCTACAATGAGCAGTTCTTC
v_gene: TRBV27; abundance: .; j_gene: TRBJ1-5; d_gene: TRBD1; CDR3aa: CASSLKTGVGQPQHF; CDR3nt: TGTGCCAGCAGTCTCAAGACAGGGGTCGGTCAGCCCCAGCATTTT
v_gene: TRBV20-1; abundance: .; j_gene: TRBJ2-1; d_gene: TRBD2; CDR3aa: CSARDGSGRHPEQFF; CDR3nt: TGCAGTGCTAGAGATGGAAGCGGGAGACATCCTGAGCAGTTCTTC
v_gene: TRBV7-2; abundance: .; j_gene: TRBJ2-6; d_gene: .; CDR3aa: CASSFPRGANVLTF; CDR3nt: TGTGCCAGCAGCTTTCCCCGGGGGGCCAACGTCCTGACTTTC
v_gene: TRBV27; abundance: once; j_gene: TRBJ2-5; d_gene: TRBD1; CDR3aa: CASSSTGSEETQYF; CDR3nt: TGTGCCAGCAGTTCGACAGGGAGCGAAGAGACCCAGTACTTC
v_gene: TRBV6-2/TRBV6-3; abundance: .; j_gene: TRBJ2-7; d_gene: TRBD2; CDR3aa: CASSYSSSGSYEQYF; CDR3nt: TGTGCCAGCAGTTACTCGTCTAGCGGCTCCTACGAGCAGTACTTC
v_gene: TRBV29-1; abundance: .; j_gene: TRBJ1-1; d_gene: .; CDR3aa: CRVGVNTEAFF; CDR3nt: TGCAGGGTTGGAGTGAACACTGAAGCTTTCTTT
v_gene: TRBV6-6; abundance: .; j_gene: TRBJ2-7; d_gene: TRBD2; CDR3aa: CASSSTSGGPRYEQYF; CDR3nt: TGTGCCAGCAGCTCGACTAGCGGGGGCCCCCGTTACGAGCAGTACTTC
v_gene: TRBV12-3/TRBV12-4; abundance: few; j_gene: TRBJ2-5; d_gene: .; CDR3aa: CASRAPLEYSTQYF; CDR3nt: TGTGCCAGCAGGGCCCCCCTGGAGTATTCGACCCAGTACTTC
v_gene: TRBV7-3; abundance: once; j_gene: TRBJ2-7; d_gene: TRBD2; CDR3aa: CASRVAGVIEQYF; CDR3nt: TGTGCCAGCAGGGTAGCGGGAGTAATCGAGCAGTACTTC
v_gene: TRBV5-1; abundance: many; j_gene: TRBJ2-3; d_gene: TRBD1; CDR3aa: CASSDTTGATDTQYF; CDR3nt: TGCGCCAGCAGCGACACGACAGGGGCCACAGATACGCAGTATTTT